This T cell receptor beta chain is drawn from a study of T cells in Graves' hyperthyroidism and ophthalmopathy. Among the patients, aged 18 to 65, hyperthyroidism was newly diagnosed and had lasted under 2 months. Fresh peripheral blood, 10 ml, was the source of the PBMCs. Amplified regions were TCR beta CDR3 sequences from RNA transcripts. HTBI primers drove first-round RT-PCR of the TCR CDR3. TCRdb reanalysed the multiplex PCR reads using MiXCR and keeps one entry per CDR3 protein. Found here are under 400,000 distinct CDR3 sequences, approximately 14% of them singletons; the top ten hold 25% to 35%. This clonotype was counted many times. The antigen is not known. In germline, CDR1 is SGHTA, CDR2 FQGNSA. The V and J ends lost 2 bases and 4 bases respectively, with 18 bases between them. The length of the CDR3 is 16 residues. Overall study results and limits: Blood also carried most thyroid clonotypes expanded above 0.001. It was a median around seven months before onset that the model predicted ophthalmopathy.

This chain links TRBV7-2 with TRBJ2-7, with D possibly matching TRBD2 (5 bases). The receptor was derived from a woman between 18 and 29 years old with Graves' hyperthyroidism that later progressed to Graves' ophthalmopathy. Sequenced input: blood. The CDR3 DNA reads TGTGCCAGCAGCTTATTTGGCGGGCTGCATACGTACGAGCAGTACTTC. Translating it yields CASSLFGGLHTYEQYF.